This T cell receptor beta chain derives from a study of cytomegalovirus exposure and HLA in healthy donors (dated by TCRdb to about 2017). As for the study more broadly: An earlier analysis of several hundred of the donors reported 276 Gb of sequence data and 117 million unique TCR beta sequences from some 180 million T cells. A later genetic analysis used genome-wide SNP genotypes for about three fifths of the 666 donors, treating that subset as a discovery cohort. The study combined high-throughput TCR immunosequencing, statistical association of individual TCRs with disease status, and machine learning to predict cytomegalovirus infection status. Typing coverage varied by locus: roughly 629-640 donors for A, B, C, DRB1 and DQB1; roughly 510 for DQA1; nearly 610 for DPA1; 400 to 480 for DPB1. Among about 400 genotyped donors of the cohort, an average of approximately 240,000 unique TCR beta nucleotide sequences was sequenced per donor, of which approximately 19% were non-productive. Roughly five DR-DQ haplotypes were handled as single units for association and clustering because linkage in the cohort was strong. The study aimed to test whether cataloging public T cell receptors could reveal signatures of past pathogen exposure. A later analysis re-analyzed previously published TCR beta repertoires from roughly 630 donors and added high-resolution HLA genotyping to study TCR occurrence patterns. Rather than drawing on any new phenotypic data, the later analysis identified candidate immune exposures from TCR beta sequences and the way those sequences occurred across donors. Every repertoire in the discovery cohort had been generated on one and the same sequencing platform. About 330 gigabases of sequencing data and 70 million to 100 million unique TCR sequences made up an early release that covered around 640 HLA-typed donors. Both class I and class II loci were covered by HLA typing, at four-digit resolution. A separate validation cohort of some 130 different subjects was used in addition to the approximately 700-subject first cohort. In an earlier analysis of 587 of the donors, high-throughput TCR beta sequencing was used to judge whether each TCR beta V gene segment behaved as functional or pseudogenic. Alongside the repertoire data, information on donor age, sex, ethnicity and CMV serostatus was compiled. The genetic ancestry cluster associated with self-reported Caucasian donors included about 81% of the roughly 390 genotyped donors. The study used immunosequencing to profile the T cell repertoires of some 600 subjects and linked those repertoires to cytomegalovirus serostatus.

The library was generated by the immunoSEQ multiplex PCR assay. The multiplex PCR relied on a mix of 60 forward primers for TCR Vbeta segments and 13 reverse primers for TCR Jbeta segments. The CDR3 region of rearranged TCR beta genes was amplified from genomic DNA by a multiplex PCR assay. Amplified TCR beta libraries were sequenced as 87-base-pair reads on the Illumina HiSeq System. Per the source publication's procedure: A later analysis tallied 75 million to 95 million unique TCR beta chains across the 666 repertoires, and about 10 million of those chains were shared by two or more donors. Raw reads were error-corrected and collapsed into unique sequences with a nearest-neighbor algorithm that merged closely related sequences to remove PCR and sequencing errors. CDR3 sequences were aligned to IMGT reference sequences to assign V, D and J gene segments. Each retained sequence needed at least a six-nucleotide match to both a V gene segment and a J gene segment. A rearrangement counted as productive if the CDR3 had no stop codons and remained in frame with V and J, and every other rearrangement counted as non-productive. Following IMGT convention, CDR3 was defined as the stretch from the second conserved V-encoded cysteine to the conserved J-encoded phenylalanine. The earlier analysis of 450 to 750 of the donors excluded any sequence lacking an unambiguous match to a single V gene segment. In an earlier analysis of 587 of the donors, V segments were called functional above 56.7% productive rearrangements and were called segregating when the between-donor standard deviation exceeded 5%. A statistical classification framework was built for diagnosing cytomegalovirus status from the catalog of TCR beta chain sequences. A later analysis assigned V and J genes by comparing TCR nucleotide sequences with IMGT/GENE-DB human TR gene sequences. A later analysis assigned CDR3 sequences and most-parsimonious VDJ recombination scenarios with the TCRdist pipeline. A later analysis defined each TCR beta chain by its CDR3 amino acid sequence plus V-gene family, and excluded reads lacking a unique V-gene family. To address suspected cross-contamination and a sequencing artifact, a later analysis removed approximately 590 highly shared, low-generation-probability nucleotide sequences. For each public chain, a later analysis derived a clonal expansion index from normalized ranks of inferred template counts within each repertoire. In a later analysis, generation probabilities were computed with a VDJ recombination model fitted to out-of-frame rearrangements, and the resulting probabilities were checked against IGoR. Hypergeometric tests were used in a later analysis to score TCR-TCR, TCR-HLA and TCR-CMV co-occurrence, with a repertoire-size bias correction applied to the TCR pairs. In a later analysis, false discovery rates were estimated by permuting HLA or CMV assignments 20 times. In a later analysis, co-occurring TCRs were grouped with DBSCAN, and TCRdist sequence similarity was added when clustering was performed within HLA-allele-positive subsets. For co-occurrence clustering, repertoires with fewer than 30,000 or more than 120,000 public chains were excluded, along with about five repertoires with anomalous nucleotide sharing. The source is immuneACCESS, and TCRdb retained only in-frame sequences with V and J called. Part of the clones is not carried over; for the studies checked, unresolved V genes explain less than half of this, and the remainder is unexplained. V and J calls plus clone size are reproduced from that table; the DNA served to infer D and trimming. Recorded for this sample are about 59,000 clones; around 80% of them occurred a single time. The ten largest clones represent over 3% of the sample.

V loses 5 bases at its end and J loses 0 bases; junction bases beyond the gene matches: 7. The germline V gene sets CDR1 to MDHEN and CDR2 to SYDVKM. From the cysteine through the phenylalanine, the CDR3 covers 16 amino acids. Solely the CDR3 DNA is kept, with 48 bases framed from the first base. The cohort comprised approximately 700 healthy bone marrow donors. All cohort members were sampled while nominally healthy, although unrecorded immune exposures were likely present. The donor was CMV seronegative and was included in the group of under 450 seronegative cohort members. Every donor gave a peripheral blood sample, and the peripheral blood mononuclear cells from that sample were used for TCR beta sequencing. Genomic DNA extraction from the blood cell samples was performed with the Qiagen DNeasy Blood Extraction Kit. Paper-wide results and their limitations: Compared with equally common non-associated chains, HLA-associated TCR beta chains in a later analysis were more clonally expanded and had lower generation probabilities. Compared with the roughly 600-donor mean, donors in an Asian-associated ancestry cluster had fewer N-insertions in productive TCRs, according to a later genetic analysis. According to a later analysis, parvovirus B19, influenza, CMV and Epstein-Barr virus appeared linked to several top co-occurrence clusters. The study gave a list of 150 to 200 TCR beta chains associated with cytomegalovirus. Because some donors lacked HLA typing at each locus, the association tests relied only on the typed subset. Roughly uniform sequencing depth across donors was assumed in presence/absence analyses, although this assumption may not hold. In vitro tests confirmed that a few of the cytomegalovirus-associated TCR beta chains recognize cytomegalovirus antigens. Some IMGT-functional V segments, including TRBV6-2 and TRBV6-3, could not be told apart with the 87-base-pair reads, so those segments were excluded. An association between a missense DCLRE1C variant and V-gene and J-gene trimming of TCR beta chains was found in a later genetic analysis and replicated in an independent cohort. Linkage disequilibrium might explain the correlated functional status among segregating V segments, but an unknown experimental factor could not be excluded. While some public TCRs were present in many individuals, most TCR sequences turned up only very rarely across donors. In a later analysis, most CMV-associated TCR beta chains were found to appear HLA-restricted, with HLA associations seemingly driven largely by CMV exposure. A later analysis associated roughly 17,000 TCR beta sequences with specific HLA alleles at a false discovery rate of 0.05. When HLA alleles, especially DR and DQ, strongly co-occurred, attributing TCR associations to individual alleles was difficult. An earlier analysis of some 560 of the donors showed that most TCR beta V segments appeared in productive rearrangements either about 87% or about 30% of the time, which broadly matched IMGT annotations. The authors suggested that the approach could potentially be extended to other disease states and immunological phenotypes. Cytomegalovirus status was reported to be diagnosed by the classifier with high specificity and sensitivity in both the original and validation cohorts. A cluster of highly shared sequence variants was judged likely to be a technical artifact of the sequencing pipeline. In a later analysis, TCR association rates were found to vary across HLA loci, with the most associated TCRs seen for DRB1 alleles and the fewest for HLA-C alleles. The only immune exposure information available for the cohort was CMV serostatus. In this cohort, only TCR beta chains were sequenced, and detectable features were limited by the absence of alpha or paired-chain data. A further reported finding was that TCR beta sequences accurately predicted the HLA-A and HLA-B alleles for most subjects in the first cohort. Because counts were too low, some 17 rarely observed V segments, including chromosome 9 orphons, were excluded from the earlier analysis of 587 of the donors.

On this clone: What antigen it recognizes has not been identified. The record has no base qualities; no much larger clone is one base away.

The receptor was isolated from a woman in her 40s in good health and CMV-seronegative. Input material: PBMCs. The chain couples TRBV28 to TRBJ1-3; 7 junctional bases match TRBD1. The sequenced DNA is TGTGCCAGCAGTCCGGGACAGACCTACTCTGGAAACACCATATATTTT. The translation is CASSPGQTYSGNTIYF.